A single sample is the source of the 25 T cell receptor beta chains below, sequenced in a study of neurological immune-mediated disorders. Each CDR3 protein is one row after TCRdb ran MiXCR on the 5' RACE reads. The sample has just under 40,000 distinct CDR3 sequences; 7.2% are singletons. Specimen: CD4+ T cells from blood. The origin of the receptors is a man aged 50 or older in good health.

Ten or more counts support this clonotype. The rearrangement links TRBV7-2 to TRBJ2-7; unclear D gene. The V gene's germline CDR1 is SGHTA and CDR2 FQGNSA. The V end was cut by 5 bases, the J end by 0 bases, with 11 bases between. The CDR3 has 14 amino acids. The CDR3 DNA follows: TGTGCCAGCAGCCCCGTCGGAGTCTCCTACGAGCAGTACTTC. As protein: CASSPVGVSYEQYF.

This clonotype has ten or more counts. The chain uses TRBV29-1 and TRBJ1-1; D possibly corresponds to TRBD1 (6 bases). Looked up from germline, CDR1 is SQVTM and CDR2 is ANQGSEA. V lost 3 bases and J lost 1, with 12 bases in between. This CDR3 has 14 residues. The CDR3, as DNA: TGCAGCGTTGAGCGCCGGGACAAGAACACTGAAGCTTTCTTT. It yields the protein CSVERRDKNTEAFF.

Ten or more counts support this clonotype. The chain links TRBV7-2 to TRBJ1-1, with a tentative D call TRBD1 (5 bases). The CDR3 is made up of 13 amino acids. Germline lookup yields CDR1 SGHTA and CDR2 FQGNSA. V was clipped by 5 bases and J by 2 bases, with 9 bases between them. The CDR3, as DNA: TGTGCCAGCAGCGCGACAGCCAACACTGAAGCTTTCTTT. Translation: CASSATANTEAFF.

This chain joins TRBV4-3 and TRBJ1-5, with 11 bases aligning to TRBD1. This CDR3 is built from 16 residues. Trimming removed 4 bases from V and 12 bases from J; junction bases left unmatched: 14. The germline V gene encodes CDR1 LGHNA and CDR2 YSLEER. The CDR3 bases are TGCGCCAGCAGCCCCGGGACAGGACAGGGGGCGCGGGACCAGCATTTT. It translates to CASSPGTGQGARDQHF.

There are many counts of this clonotype. V usage is TRBV6-5 and J usage is TRBJ1-2, with D uncertain. The CDR3 contains 13 residues. Germline V gene data show CDR1 as MNHEY and CDR2 as SVGAGI. V lost 4 bases and J lost 8, with 14 bases in between. The CDR3 nucleotides are TGTGCCAGCAGTTCTGGCAGAACGTGGGGCTACACCTTC. Amino acids: CASSSGRTWGYTF.

This clonotype was detected ten times or more. This chain joins TRBV29-1 and TRBJ1-2; 8 bases align to TRBD1. The CDR3 loop spans 14 amino acids. Germline CDR1 reads SQVTM; CDR2 reads ANQGSEA. Trimming removed 7 bases from V and 6 bases from J; junction bases left unmatched: 13. This chain's CDR3 is CSARAGVTGDGYTF. Written as DNA, the CDR3 is TGCAGCGCCCGGGCTGGGGTGACAGGGGATGGCTACACCTTC. The entire variable domain, with the rest obtained from reference TRBV29-1 and TRBJ1-2, is as follows: SAVISQKPSRDICQRGTSLTIQCQVDSQVTMMFWYRQQPGQSLTLIATANQGSEATYESGFVIDKFPISRPNLTFSTLTVSNMSPEDSSIYLCSARAGVTGDGYTFGSGTRLTVV.

This clonotype was seen repeatedly, ten times or more. The chain has TRBV28 and TRBJ2-1; tentatively, D is TRBD2 (6 bases). CDR3 length equals 17 residues. V was trimmed by 2 bases and J by 7 bases, leaving 21 bases between them. The germline V gene has CDR1 MDHEN and CDR2 SYDVKM. In nucleotides, the CDR3 is TGTGCCAGCAGTTTAGGGGGGTTAGCGCTCTTCAAAAATGAGCAGTTCTTC. This gives the protein CASSLGGLALFKNEQFF.

This clonotype was seen ten or more times. The V call is TRBV5-1, the J call TRBJ2-3; D is undetermined. CDR1 is SGHRS and CDR2 is YFSETQ in the germline V gene. V gave up 3 bases and J gave up 4 bases, with 12 bases separating them. The CDR3 totals 14 residues. The CDR3 loop reads CASSSVAEADTQYF. The CDR3 DNA is TGCGCCAGCAGCTCAGTGGCGGAAGCAGATACGCAGTATTTT.

This clonotype was seen repeatedly, ten times or more. The J gene is TRBJ2-5, the V gene TRBV12-3 or TRBV12-4; 10 bases are a match to TRBD2. This CDR3 spans 15 amino acids. V was clipped by 3 bases and J by 3 bases; unmatched bases: 4. CDR3 DNA: TGTGCCAGCAGTTTGGCGCTAGCGGGGGAAGAGACCCAGTACTTC. Translated, it gives CASSLALAGEETQYF.

In this sample, this clonotype turned up many times. The chain recombines TRBV5-1 with TRBJ2-5; no reliable D call. The CDR3 loop spans 14 amino acids. V was trimmed by 1 base and J by 4 bases, leaving 11 bases between them. Germline lookup yields CDR1 SGHRS and CDR2 YFSETQ. CDR3 in DNA: TGCGCCAGCAGCTTGAGGCCACGCCGAGAGACCCAGTACTTC. This encodes CASSLRPRRETQYF.

This clonotype was picked up many times. The genes are TRBV28 and TRBJ1-2; 10 nucleotides line up with TRBD1. Germline V gene lookup returns CDR1 MDHEN and CDR2 SYDVKM. This CDR3 comprises 14 residues. The V and J ends lost 6 bases and 8 bases, in that order; junction bases with no gene match: 9. The CDR3 sequence is CASRAGTGARGYTF. The DNA for the CDR3 is TGTGCCAGCAGAGCCGGGACAGGGGCTCGAGGCTACACCTTC.

In this sample, this clonotype turned up many times. The chain uses TRBV28 and TRBJ2-1, with 9 positions matching TRBD2. Germline trimming cut 5 bases from V and 7 bases from J; bases unmatched to any gene: 6. The CDR3 length is 14 residues. From germline, CDR1 is MDHEN and CDR2 SYDVKM. The CDR3 nucleotides are TGTGCCAGCAGTCTTAGCGGGAGTAGGAATGAGCAGTTCTTC. This codes for CASSLSGSRNEQFF. Looking up the rest from reference TRBV28 and TRBJ2-1 gives the full variable domain: DVKVTQSSRYLVKRTGEKVFLECVQDMDHENMFWYRQDPGLGLRLIYFSYDVKMKEKGDIPEGYSVSREKKERFSLILESASTNQTSMYLCASSLSGSRNEQFFGPGTRLTVL.

This clonotype was counted ten times or more. The CDR3 nucleotides are TGTGCCAGCAGCTTAGGGACAGGGGGAGAGACCCAGTACTTC. It translates to CASSLGTGGETQYF. This chain links TRBV11-2 with TRBJ2-5; TRBD1 aligns across 10 bases. The CDR3 loop spans 14 amino acids. Germline V CDR1 and CDR2: SGHAT, FQNNGV. V shed 1 base, J shed 4 bases, and the junction held 0 bases outside the gene matches.

This clonotype has more than one count but fewer than ten. A read error may account for a junction end that differs from germline. The chain recombines TRBV6-2 or TRBV6-3 with TRBJ1-5; TRBD1 might be the D (6 bases). The CDR3 length is 12 residues. Germline V gene lookup returns CDR1 MNHEY and CDR2 SVGEGT. The CDR3 DNA sequence: TGTGCCAGCCGGGGCGGAGGACAGCCCCAACATTTT. This sequence encodes CASRGGGQPQHF.

The sample holds a few counts of this clonotype. The chain joins TRBV19 to TRBJ2-1, with 7 nucleotides matching TRBD2. Germline trimming cut 8 bases from V and 2 bases from J; bases unmatched to any gene: 12. Germline V lookup: CDR1 LNHDA, CDR2 SQIVND (reference sequence). This CDR3 contains 16 residues. The CDR3 sequence is CASRPPSGPPYNEQFF. CDR3 coding DNA: TGTGCCAGTCGCCCTCCTAGCGGACCTCCCTACAATGAGCAGTTCTTC. The whole variable domain, remainder taken from reference TRBV19 and TRBJ2-1, is DGGITQSPKYLFRKEGQNVTLSCEQNLNHDAMYWYRQDPGQGLRLIYYSQIVNDFQKGDIAEGYSVSREKKESFPLTVTSAQKNPTAFYLCASRPPSGPPYNEQFFGPGTRLTVL.

This clonotype was found many times. The chain is built from TRBV7-9 and TRBJ2-1; possible D gene TRBD1, 5 bases. CDR3 length: 14 residues. Trimming stripped 5 bases from V and 8 bases from J, with 16 bases between. Germline values: CDR1 SEHNR, CDR2 FQNEAQ (reference sequence). CDR3: CASSPALRGDEQFF. The CDR3, as DNA: TGTGCCAGCAGCCCGGCCCTAAGGGGCGATGAGCAGTTCTTC. The variable domain in full, completed from reference TRBV7-9 and TRBJ2-1, reads DTGVSQNPRHKITKRGQNVTFRCDPISEHNRLYWYRQTLGQGPEFLTYFQNEAQLEKSRLLSDRFSAERPKGSFSTLEIQRTEQGDSAMYLCASSPALRGDEQFFGPGTRLTVL.

This clonotype came up a few times. The chain has TRBV6-2 or TRBV6-3 and TRBJ2-1; D ambiguous. The germline gives CDR1 MNHEY, CDR2 SVGEGT. The CDR3 loop spans 12 amino acids. V was clipped by 2 bases and J by 6 bases, with 5 bases between them. The CDR3 protein is CASSYTSNEQFF. DNA for the CDR3: TGTGCCAGCAGTTACACGAGCAATGAGCAGTTCTTC.

This clonotype was recorded at least ten times. V gene TRBV20-1 combines with J gene TRBJ2-1; D gene uncertain. CDR3 length: 10 amino acids. The germline V gene has CDR1 DFQATT and CDR2 SNEGSKA (reference sequence). V was pared by 0 bases and J by 6 bases, with 0 bases between. CDR3 nucleotide sequence: TGCAGTGCTAGAGACAATGAGCAGTTCTTC. It translates to CSARDNEQFF.

The sample holds many counts of this clonotype. The rearrangement joins TRBV20-1 to TRBJ1-5; possible D gene TRBD1, 6 bases. The germline V gene encodes CDR1 DFQATT and CDR2 SNEGSKA (reference sequence). V lost 1 base and J lost 0, with 13 bases in between. The CDR3 extends over 16 amino acids. The CDR3 reads CSARVSGTNSNQPQHF. Written as DNA, the CDR3 is TGCAGTGCTAGAGTTTCCGGGACAAATAGCAATCAGCCCCAGCATTTT.

This clonotype showed up many times. V usage is TRBV14 and J usage is TRBJ2-1; TRBD2 matches at 11 bases. Germline V gene data show CDR1 as SGHDN and CDR2 as FVKESK. With V trimmed by 0 bases and J by 9 bases, 10 bases remained unmatched. This CDR3 region has 17 residues. The CDR3 bases are TGTGCCAGCAGCCAAGATAGAATTAGCGGGAGGGCCGGTGAGCAGTTCTTC. It translates to CASSQDRISGRAGEQFF.

This clonotype was recorded many times. The chain uses TRBV5-1 and TRBJ2-2, with D possibly being TRBD2 (5 bases). Deletions cut 2 bases from V and 2 bases from J, with 13 bases between. The CDR3 is made up of 16 amino acids. Per the germline V gene, CDR1 is SGHRS and CDR2 is YFSETQ. This CDR3 reads CASSFGLATNTGELFF. DNA for the CDR3: TGCGCCAGCAGCTTCGGGCTAGCTACAAACACCGGGGAGCTGTTTTTT.

This clonotype occurred a few times. This chain's CDR3 is CASSPPPSDTGELFF. CDR3 in DNA: TGTGCCAGCTCACCCCCCCCTTCCGACACCGGGGAGCTGTTTTTT. V and J are TRBV18 and TRBJ2-2; D is unresolved. Trimming removed 3 bases from V and 3 bases from J, with 11 bases in between. Germline loops: CDR1 KGHSH, CDR2 LQKENI. This CDR3 is 15 amino acids long.

This clonotype was seen repeatedly, ten times or more. The chain recombines TRBV7-2 with TRBJ1-3; perhaps TRBD1 as D (5 bases). The CDR3 length is 16 residues. The germline gives CDR1 SGHTA, CDR2 FQGNSA. V lost 8 bases and J lost 1, with 18 bases in between. CDR3: CASRGRGGISGNTIYF. CDR3 DNA sequence: TGTGCCAGCCGGGGCCGGGGAGGAATTTCTGGAAACACCATATATTTT.

At least ten counts were recorded for this clonotype. The chain has TRBV4-1 and TRBJ1-5; 7 bases agree with TRBD1. The trim removed 0 bases at V and 3 bases at J, leaving 5 bases unmatched. The CDR3 is made up of 16 amino acids. From germline, CDR1 is MGHRA and CDR2 YSYEKL. The CDR3 is CASSQDQGGFNQPQHF. In nucleotides, the CDR3 is TGCGCCAGCAGCCAAGATCAGGGGGGGTTCAATCAGCCCCAGCATTTT.

This clonotype was counted at least ten times. This rearrangement joins TRBV4-2 to TRBJ2-1; 7 bases match TRBD2. Trimming took 2 bases from V and 5 from J; bases not matched to a gene: 12. The CDR3 consists of 17 residues. Germline V CDR1 and CDR2: LGHNA, YNFKEQ. The CDR3 reads CASSQPQTSSFHNEQFF. The DNA of the CDR3 is TGTGCCAGCAGCCAACCCCAGACTAGCAGCTTCCACAATGAGCAGTTCTTC.